Below, 20 T cell receptor beta chains from the same sample are listed, as sequenced in a study of PD-1 blockade in classical Hodgkin lymphoma (dated by TCRdb to 2018 to 2021). What the time point label conveys for this sample: cycle 1 day 1 (C1D1), immediately before nivolumab initiation. Every trial patient had relapsed after autologous stem cell transplantation, and cohorts A, B and C differed in prior brentuximab vedotin exposure. Receptor libraries were prepared by the immunoSEQ multiplex PCR assay. The immuneACCESS repertoire file appears here via TCRdb, limited to in-frame rearrangements. These files lack a portion of the clones; in checked studies, under half of the deficit traces to unresolved V genes, and the cause of the others is not known. Within this sample are tens of thousands of clones, with 65% to 85% of them counted one time only. The ten largest make up 16% of the sample. Sequences were derived from peripheral blood mononuclear cells (PBMCs), sampled at baseline. Receptors were obtained from a human donor with classical Hodgkin lymphoma.

The chain links TRBV12-2 to TRBJ2-1; TRBD2, the D gene given by the table, was not confirmed from the DNA. TRBV12-2 is given as a pseudogene. CDR3 length: 19 residues. CDR3 sequence reads: CASRLVSSGPAADHNEQFF. As DNA, the CDR3 is TGTGCAAGTCGCTTAGTTTCTAGCGGGCCCGCAGCGGACCACAATGAGCAGTTCTTC.

V gene TRBV11-1 combines with J gene TRBJ2-7; TRBD2 matches at 8 bases. Germline CDR1 is SGHAT and CDR2 is FQDESV (reference sequence). This CDR3 region has 13 residues. V trimming: 5 bases; J trimming: 4 bases; junction bases outside the gene matches: 4. CDR3 loop: CASSQGLAYEQYF. The CDR3, as DNA: TGTGCCAGCAGCCAAGGACTAGCTTACGAGCAGTACTTC. The full variable domain, rest sourced from reference TRBV11-1 and TRBJ2-7, is EAEVAQSPRYKITEKSQAVAFWCDPISGHATLYWYRQILGQGPELLVQFQDESVVDDSQLPKDRFSAERLKGVDSTLKIQPAELGDSAMYLCASSQGLAYEQYFGPGTRLTVT.

In nucleotides, the CDR3 is TGTGCCAGCAGCGTAGAAGGGACCTCTGGAAACACCATATATTTT. This codes for CASSVEGTSGNTIYF. The V gene is TRBV9, the J gene TRBJ1-3; tentative D call: TRBD1 (5 bases). Germline CDR1 reads SGDLS; CDR2 reads YYNGEE. The CDR3 sequence is 15 residues long. V lost 0 bases and J 0 bases, leaving 7 bases between the germline ends.

This chain joins TRBV6-5 and TRBJ2-7; 12 nucleotides match TRBD2. The CDR3 length is 15 residues. V lost 6 bases to trimming and J lost 0 bases; unmatched junction nucleotides: 3. Germline CDR1 is MNHEY and CDR2 is SVGAGI. As DNA, the CDR3 is TGTGCCAGCAGCAGGGGACTAGCGGGCTCCTACGAGCAGTACGTC. It yields the protein CASSRGLAGSYEQYV.

This rearrangement joins TRBV7-9 to TRBJ2-1; D unresolved. The germline V and J ends were trimmed by 2 bases and 15 bases, with 17 bases remaining between them. CDR1 SEHNR and CDR2 FQNEAQ come from the germline V gene (reference sequence). This CDR3 contains 13 residues. The CDR3: CASSLSEATVPFF. CDR3 nucleotides: TGTGCCAGCAGCTTATCTGAGGCCACTGTGCCGTTCTTC.

The gene calls are TRBV6-5 and TRBJ1-1; D not certain. The CDR3 is made up of 14 amino acids. V shed 0 bases and J shed 7 bases, with 12 bases lying between them. CDR1 and CDR2 from the germline V gene are MNHEY and SVGAGI. The CDR3 DNA sequence: TGTGCCAGCAGTTACTCGTCCGGGAGGCTTGAAGCTTTCTTT. As protein: CASSYSSGRLEAFF.

The V gene is TRBV4-1, the J gene TRBJ1-4; 7 positions agree with TRBD1. The CDR3 sequence is 16 residues long. V was pared by 3 bases and J by 2 bases, with 6 bases of the junction left unmatched. Germline V gene lookup returns CDR1 MGHRA and CDR2 YSYEKL. The CDR3: CASSHAQGTTNEKLFF. For the CDR3, the DNA is TGCGCCAGCAGCCACGCACAGGGGACCACTAATGAAAAACTGTTTTTT.

V is TRBV10-3 and J is TRBJ2-3; the D gene is possibly TRBD2 (6 bases). The CDR3 length is 18 residues. CDR1 is ENHRY, CDR2 SYGVKD, per germline. Deletions cut 8 bases from V and 3 bases from J, with 27 bases between. DNA of the CDR3: TGTGCCATCCGGGAGAGCCAGGGACCCTCCCCAATGACAGATACGCAGTATTTT. Its translation is CAIRESQGPSPMTDTQYF.

The chain's CDR3 is CASSVLREGDNTYEQYV. The CDR3 DNA reads TGTGCCAGCAGTGTCCTTCGGGAGGGAGACAATACCTACGAGCAGTACGTC. The chain joins TRBV2 to TRBJ2-7, with TRBD2 identical over 8 bases. The germline V gene has CDR1 SNHLY and CDR2 FYNNEI. This CDR3 has 17 amino acids. Losses at the gene ends were 4 bases for V and 2 bases for J; bases not matched to a gene: 13.

This rearrangement joins TRBV4-3 to TRBJ1-5; 7 positions match TRBD1. The trim removed 0 bases at V and 4 bases at J, leaving 6 bases unmatched. Per germline, CDR1 LGHNA and CDR2 YSLEER. This CDR3 spans 16 amino acids. CDR3 region: CASSQDLARGNQPQHF. CDR3 bases: TGCGCCAGCAGCCAAGATTTAGCCAGGGGGAATCAGCCCCAGCATTTT.

V and J are TRBV7-9 and TRBJ1-5; D perhaps matches TRBD1 (6 bases). Germline CDR1 is SEHNR and CDR2 is FQNEAQ (reference sequence). The CDR3 is 14 amino acids. V was pared by 4 bases and J by 4 bases, with 11 bases between. CDR3 bases: TGTGCCAGCAGCTCCCGGGACAAGAATCAGCCCCAGCATTTT. It encodes CASSSRDKNQPQHF.

At least ten counts were recorded for this clone. The chain employs TRBV6-6 and TRBJ1-1, with 9 nucleotides matching TRBD1. Germline CDR1 MNHNY, CDR2 SVGAGI (reference sequence). CDR3 length equals 11 residues. Trimming at V came to 4 bases and at J to 13 bases, leaving 4 bases not matched to a gene. DNA of the CDR3: TGTGCCAGCAGTTTCCGGGACAGGGTTTTCTTT. Encoded protein: CASSFRDRVFF.

The table lists this clone with a few counts. The gene calls are TRBV7-2 and TRBJ2-3; D perhaps matches TRBD2 (6 bases). Germline assignment: CDR1 SGHTA and CDR2 FQGNSA. The CDR3 consists of 15 residues. V dropped 5 bases and J dropped 0 bases, with 12 bases sitting between them. The CDR3 DNA reads as TGTGCCAGCAGCAGGCTAGCGTATAGCACAGATACGCAGTATTTT. Protein product: CASSRLAYSTDTQYF.

The genes are TRBV5-1 and TRBJ2-1, with 13 nucleotides matching TRBD2. Germline V gene data show CDR1 as SGHRS and CDR2 as YFSETQ. This CDR3 is 20 amino acids long. V shed 4 bases, J shed 0 bases, and the junction held 13 bases outside the gene matches. CDR3 nucleotide sequence: TGCGCCAGCAGCGGGAAGACTAGCGGGAGGATGAGCGGCTCCTACAATGAGCAGTTCTTC. This sequence encodes CASSGKTSGRMSGSYNEQFF.

The rearrangement joins TRBV7-9 to TRBJ1-1; D remains ambiguous. The CDR3 sequence is 13 residues long. V was clipped by 6 bases and J by 0 bases, with 8 bases between them. Germline V gene lookup returns CDR1 SEHNR and CDR2 FQNEAQ (reference sequence). CDR3 coding DNA: TGTGCCAGCAGAAATGAGCTGAACACTGAAGCTTTCTTT. As protein: CASRNELNTEAFF. The variable domain in full, completed from reference TRBV7-9 and TRBJ1-1, reads DTGVSQNPRHKITKRGQNVTFRCDPISEHNRLYWYRQTLGQGPEFLTYFQNEAQLEKSRLLSDRFSAERPKGSFSTLEIQRTEQGDSAMYLCASRNELNTEAFFGQGTRLTVV.

The rearrangement links TRBV7-2 to TRBJ2-3; 10 bases are shared with TRBD1. The trim removed 4 bases at V and 1 base at J, leaving 5 bases unmatched. Germline V gene lookup returns CDR1 SGHTA and CDR2 FQGNSA. The CDR3 loop spans 16 amino acids. The CDR3 nucleotides are TGTGCCAGCAGCTCTTTCGGGACAGGGGGCACAGATACGCAGTATTTT. Its translation is CASSSFGTGGTDTQYF.

J is TRBJ1-1 and V is TRBV27; D gene unclear. V was pared by 5 bases and J by 1 base, with 11 bases between. This CDR3 has 14 residues. Germline loops: CDR1 MNHEY, CDR2 SMNVEV (reference sequence). The CDR3 is CASSPDQANTEAFF. The CDR3 nucleotides read TGTGCCAGCAGTCCGGACCAGGCGAACACTGAAGCTTTCTTT.

This clone appeared a few times. The rearrangement links TRBV7-9 to TRBJ1-2; D uncertain. Trimming stripped 4 bases from V and 8 bases from J, with 17 bases between. Germline V CDR1 and CDR2: SEHNR, FQNEAQ (reference sequence). This CDR3 spans 14 amino acids. CDR3 DNA sequence: TGTGCCAGCAGCTCGCACGGGGTCACCGGGGGCTACACCTTC. This sequence encodes CASSSHGVTGGYTF.

The V and J genes are TRBV7-9 and TRBJ2-7; tentative D call: TRBD1 (6 bases). The CDR3 loop spans 15 amino acids. Trimming left V 5 bases short and J 5 bases short, with 19 bases between. Germline V gene sequence: CDR1 SEHNR, CDR2 FQNEAQ (reference sequence). The CDR3 DNA reads as TGTGCCAGCAGCCCTACAGGGTGGGACATAAACGAGCAGTACTTC. This sequence encodes CASSPTGWDINEQYF.

The chain is built from TRBV7-2 and TRBJ1-2, with 8 nucleotides matching TRBD1. CDR1 and CDR2 (germline): SGHTA, FQGNSA. Trimming took 5 bases from V and 1 from J; bases not matched to a gene: 6. This CDR3 spans 15 amino acids. This CDR3 is CASSIGQGLNYGYTF. CDR3 DNA: TGTGCCAGCAGCATTGGACAGGGCCTTAACTATGGCTACACCTTC.